Below, one T cell receptor beta chain is given with its context. Its antigen is unknown. These data come from a study of shared clonotypes between healthy human individuals. Points from the study as a whole: Approximately 5% of naive CD4 clonotypes were shared across four donors.

The repertoire was sequenced with immunoSEQ multiplex PCR; TCRdb's copy has only in-frame clones and lacks some. The data show some 580,000 clones, more than 95% seen once. The CDR3 extends over 12 amino acids. Germline assignment: CDR1 LNHDA and CDR2 SQIVND (reference sequence). Deletions cut 2 bases from V and 1 base from J, with 2 bases between. CD45RO-negative CD8 cells positively selected for CCR7 made up the naive population, which excluded terminally differentiated effector memory CD45RA+ cells. Donors were healthy HIV-negative adults without recently reported acute infections or vaccinations.

The genes are TRBV19 and TRBJ1-1; D unresolved. The sequenced sample consisted of naive CD8+ T cells sorted from blood. The TCR comes from a man aged 25-45 years in good health. The DNA of the CDR3 is TGTGCCAGTAGTATACCGAACACTGAAGCTTTCTTT. Translating gives CASSIPNTEAFF.